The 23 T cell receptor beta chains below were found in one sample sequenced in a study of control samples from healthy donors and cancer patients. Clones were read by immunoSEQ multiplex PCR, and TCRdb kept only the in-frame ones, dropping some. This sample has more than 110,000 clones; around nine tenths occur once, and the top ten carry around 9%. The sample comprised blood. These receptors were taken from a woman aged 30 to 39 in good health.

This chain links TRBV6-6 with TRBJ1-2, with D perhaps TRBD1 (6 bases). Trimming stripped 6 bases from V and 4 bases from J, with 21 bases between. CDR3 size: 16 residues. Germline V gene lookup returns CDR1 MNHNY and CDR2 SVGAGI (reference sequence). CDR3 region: CASSPTPATGPYGYTF. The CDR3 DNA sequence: TGTGCCAGCAGCCCCACCCCAGCGACAGGACCCTATGGCTACACCTTC.

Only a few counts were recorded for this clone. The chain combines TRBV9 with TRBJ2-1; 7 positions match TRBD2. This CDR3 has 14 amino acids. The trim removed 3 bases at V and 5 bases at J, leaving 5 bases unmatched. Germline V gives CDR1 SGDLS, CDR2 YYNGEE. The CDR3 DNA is TGTGCCAGCAGCGCGGGAGGAACCCACAATGAGCAGTTCTTC. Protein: CASSAGGTHNEQFF.

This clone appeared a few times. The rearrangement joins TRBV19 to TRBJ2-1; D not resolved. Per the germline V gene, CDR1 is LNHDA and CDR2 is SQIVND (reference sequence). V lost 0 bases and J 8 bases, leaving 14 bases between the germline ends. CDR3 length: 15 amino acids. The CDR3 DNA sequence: TGTGCCAGTAGTATAGATCTTTCAGCAGTGGATGAGCAGTTCTTC. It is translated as CASSIDLSAVDEQFF. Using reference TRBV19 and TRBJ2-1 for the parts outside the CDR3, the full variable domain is DGGITQSPKYLFRKEGQNVTLSCEQNLNHDAMYWYRQDPGQGLRLIYYSQIVNDFQKGDIAEGYSVSREKKESFPLTVTSAQKNPTAFYLCASSIDLSAVDEQFFGPGTRLTVL.

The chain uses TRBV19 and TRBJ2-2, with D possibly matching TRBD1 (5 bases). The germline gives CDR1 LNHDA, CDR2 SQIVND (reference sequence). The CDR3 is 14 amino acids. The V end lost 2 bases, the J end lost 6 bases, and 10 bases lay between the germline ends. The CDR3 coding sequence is TGTGCCAGTAGTATACAACAGGAGTCCGGGGAGCTGTTTTTT. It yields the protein CASSIQQESGELFF.

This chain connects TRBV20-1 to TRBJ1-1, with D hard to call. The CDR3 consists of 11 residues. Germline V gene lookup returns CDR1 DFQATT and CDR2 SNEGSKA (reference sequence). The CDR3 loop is CIGDGNTEAFF. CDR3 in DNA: TGCATTGGCGACGGAAACACTGAAGCTTTCTTT.

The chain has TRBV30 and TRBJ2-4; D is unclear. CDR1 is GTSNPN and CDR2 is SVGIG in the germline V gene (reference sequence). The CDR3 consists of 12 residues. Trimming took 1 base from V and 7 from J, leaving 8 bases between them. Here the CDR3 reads CAWSGGTNIQYF. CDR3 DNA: TGTGCCTGGAGTGGCGGAACGAACATTCAGTACTTC.

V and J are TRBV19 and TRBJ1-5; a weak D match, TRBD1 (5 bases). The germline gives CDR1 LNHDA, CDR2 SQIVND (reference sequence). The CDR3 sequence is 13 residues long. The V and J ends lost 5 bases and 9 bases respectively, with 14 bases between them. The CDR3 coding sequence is TGTGCCAGTAGTGGGGGGGACTCCCGGCCCCAGCATTTT. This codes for CASSGGDSRPQHF. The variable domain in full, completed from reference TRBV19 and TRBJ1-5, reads DGGITQSPKYLFRKEGQNVTLSCEQNLNHDAMYWYRQDPGQGLRLIYYSQIVNDFQKGDIAEGYSVSREKKESFPLTVTSAQKNPTAFYLCASSGGDSRPQHFGDGTRLSIL.

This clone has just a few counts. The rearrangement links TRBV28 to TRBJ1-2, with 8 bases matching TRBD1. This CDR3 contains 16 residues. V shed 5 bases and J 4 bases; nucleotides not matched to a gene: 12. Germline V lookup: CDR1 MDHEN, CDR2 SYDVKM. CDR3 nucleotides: TGTGCCAGCAGTCCCCAGGGCGGCAGGGGGCTCTATGGCTACACCTTC. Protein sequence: CASSPQGGRGLYGYTF.

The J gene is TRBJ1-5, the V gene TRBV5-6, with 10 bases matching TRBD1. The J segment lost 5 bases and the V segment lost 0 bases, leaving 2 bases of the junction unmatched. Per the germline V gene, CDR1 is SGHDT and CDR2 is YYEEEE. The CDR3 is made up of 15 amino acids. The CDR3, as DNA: TGTGCCAGCAGCTTGGGACAGGGGGCGGATCAGCCCCAGCATTTT. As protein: CASSLGQGADQPQHF.

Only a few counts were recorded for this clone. The CDR3 DNA reads TGTGCCAGCAGTTTATCGCAGGGGGAATCGGGCACCATATATTTT. As protein: CASSLSQGESGTIYF. The rearrangement joins TRBV28 to TRBJ1-3, with TRBD1 identical over 7 bases. V lost 1 base, J lost 9 bases, and 9 bases stayed unmatched. Germline V lookup: CDR1 MDHEN, CDR2 SYDVKM. This CDR3 has 15 amino acids.

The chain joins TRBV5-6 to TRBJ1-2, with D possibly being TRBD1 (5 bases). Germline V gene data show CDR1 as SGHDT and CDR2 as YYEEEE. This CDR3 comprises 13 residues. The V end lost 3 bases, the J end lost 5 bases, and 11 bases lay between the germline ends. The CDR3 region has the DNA TGTGCCAGCAGCTGGAATCAGGGATATGGCTACACCTTC. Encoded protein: CASSWNQGYGYTF.

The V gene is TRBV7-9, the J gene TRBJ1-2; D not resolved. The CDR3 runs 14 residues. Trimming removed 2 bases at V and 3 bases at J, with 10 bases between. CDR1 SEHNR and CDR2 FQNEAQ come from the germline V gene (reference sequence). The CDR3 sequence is CASSLPGYDYGYTF. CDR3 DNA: TGTGCCAGCAGCTTACCGGGGTACGACTATGGCTACACCTTC.

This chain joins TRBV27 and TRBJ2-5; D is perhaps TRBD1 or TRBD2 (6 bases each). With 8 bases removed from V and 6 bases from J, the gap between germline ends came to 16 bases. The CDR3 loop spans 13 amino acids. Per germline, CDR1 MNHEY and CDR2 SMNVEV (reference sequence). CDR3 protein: CASSLRGVQTQYF. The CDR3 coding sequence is TGTGCCAGCTCCCTTAGGGGGGTACAGACCCAGTACTTC.

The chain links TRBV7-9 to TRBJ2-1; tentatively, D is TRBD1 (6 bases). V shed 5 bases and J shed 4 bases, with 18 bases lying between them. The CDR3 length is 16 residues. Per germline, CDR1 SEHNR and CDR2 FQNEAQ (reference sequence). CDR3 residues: CASSLQGTPWYNEQFF. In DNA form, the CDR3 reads TGTGCCAGCAGCCTACAGGGAACCCCTTGGTACAATGAGCAGTTCTTC.

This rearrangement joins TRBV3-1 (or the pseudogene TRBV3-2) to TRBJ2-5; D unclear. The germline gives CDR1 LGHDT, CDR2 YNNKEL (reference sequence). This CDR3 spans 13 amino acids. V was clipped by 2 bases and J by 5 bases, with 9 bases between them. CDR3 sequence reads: CASSQQEKETQYF. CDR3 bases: TGTGCCAGCAGCCAACAGGAGAAGGAGACCCAGTACTTC.

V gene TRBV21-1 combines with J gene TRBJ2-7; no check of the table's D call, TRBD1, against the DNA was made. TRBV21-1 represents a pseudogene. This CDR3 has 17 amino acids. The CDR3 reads CASSKGGGQRIPYEQYF. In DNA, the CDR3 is TGTGCCAGCAGCAAAGGAGGGGGACAGCGAATCCCCTACGAGCAGTACTTC.

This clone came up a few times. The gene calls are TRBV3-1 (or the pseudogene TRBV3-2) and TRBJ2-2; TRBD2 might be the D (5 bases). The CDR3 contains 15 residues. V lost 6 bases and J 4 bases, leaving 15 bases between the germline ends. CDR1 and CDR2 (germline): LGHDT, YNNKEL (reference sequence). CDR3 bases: TGTGCCAGCAGTCGGAAAGGGAGCGGCACCGGGGAGCTGTTTTTT. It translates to CASSRKGSGTGELFF.

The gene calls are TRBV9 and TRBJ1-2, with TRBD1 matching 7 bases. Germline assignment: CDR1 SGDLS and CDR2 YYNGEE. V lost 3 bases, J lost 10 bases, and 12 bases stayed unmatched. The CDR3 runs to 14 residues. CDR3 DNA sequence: TGTGCCAGCAGCGATCCGGTGGGACAGCGATCCTACACCTTC. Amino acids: CASSDPVGQRSYTF.

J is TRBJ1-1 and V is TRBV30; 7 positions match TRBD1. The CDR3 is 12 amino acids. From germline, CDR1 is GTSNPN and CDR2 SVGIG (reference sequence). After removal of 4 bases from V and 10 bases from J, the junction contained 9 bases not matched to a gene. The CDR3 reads CAWTNRGKTAFF. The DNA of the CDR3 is TGTGCCTGGACAAACAGGGGCAAAACAGCTTTCTTT.

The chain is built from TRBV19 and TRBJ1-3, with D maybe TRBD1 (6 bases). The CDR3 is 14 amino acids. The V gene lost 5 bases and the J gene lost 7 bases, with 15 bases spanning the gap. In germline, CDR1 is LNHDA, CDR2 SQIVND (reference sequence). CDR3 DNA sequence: TGTGCCAGTAGTGTGCAGGGGTCTTGGAACACCATATATTTT. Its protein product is CASSVQGSWNTIYF.

DNA for the CDR3: TGTGCCACCAGCAGAAAAATAGGACTAGCGGGAGACCCAAAGGGCATTCAGTACTTC. It codes for CATSRKIGLAGDPKGIQYF. This sequence joins TRBV15 and TRBJ2-4; 13 nucleotides line up with TRBD2. This CDR3 region has 19 residues. CDR1 is LNHNV, CDR2 YYDKDF, per germline (reference sequence). With 2 bases clipped from V and 9 bases from J, the junction kept 16 bases outside the gene matches.

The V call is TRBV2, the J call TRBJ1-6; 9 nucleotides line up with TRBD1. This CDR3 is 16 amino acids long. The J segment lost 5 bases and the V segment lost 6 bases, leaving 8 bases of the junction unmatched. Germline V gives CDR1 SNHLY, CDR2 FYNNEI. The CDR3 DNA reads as TGTGCCAGCAGGGTCGGCGACAGGGGGGATAATTCACCCCTCCACTTT. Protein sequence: CASRVGDRGDNSPLHF.

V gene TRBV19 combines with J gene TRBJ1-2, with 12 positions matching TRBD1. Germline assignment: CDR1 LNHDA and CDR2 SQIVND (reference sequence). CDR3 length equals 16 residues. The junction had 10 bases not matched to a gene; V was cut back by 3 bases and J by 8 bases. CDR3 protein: CASSILPGQGARGYTF. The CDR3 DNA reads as TGTGCCAGTAGTATCCTCCCGGGACAGGGGGCGCGAGGCTACACCTTC.